This TCR beta chain was obtained from a study of cytomegalovirus exposure and HLA in healthy donors. Points from the study as a whole: Some TCR beta chains (over 150 of them) were listed as cytomegalovirus-associated. In vitro testing confirmed three CMV-associated chains as specific for CMV antigens.

As to this clone: Its antigen is undetermined.

CDR1 and CDR2 (germline): SGDLS, YYNGEE. The V segment lost 4 bases and the J segment 5 bases; nucleotides outside the gene matches: 8. This CDR3 has 15 residues. The donors were part of the roughly 120-subject validation cohort, which stood apart from the approximately 630-subject first cohort. Sequencing was performed with immunoSEQ multiplex PCR; in TCRdb, only in-frame clones are kept and a portion is missing. The sample holds 200,000 to 250,000 clones, 65% to 85% seen once. J is TRBJ2-7 and V is TRBV9; TRBD2 aligns across 11 bases. The clonotype originates from a woman in her twenties or thirties in good health and CMV-seropositive. Sequenced input: PBMCs. CDR3: CASSPEVAGGNEQYF. DNA of the CDR3: TGTGCCAGCAGCCCCGAGGTAGCGGGAGGGAACGAGCAGTACTTC.